Each of the 3 T cell receptor beta chains below was sequenced from the same sample in a study of blood T cell repertoires in COVID-19. TCRdb's table, derived via immunoSEQ multiplex PCR, lists solely in-frame clones and lacks some. This table has hundreds of thousands of clones, 88% appearing once. Sequences were obtained from peripheral blood. These receptors all come from a middle-aged woman who had recovered from COVID-19.

The chain couples TRBV11-3 to TRBJ1-1, with TRBD1 matching over 8 bases. CDR1 and CDR2 (germline): SGHNT, YENEEA. The CDR3 runs 14 residues. Losses at the gene ends were 3 bases for V and 5 bases for J; bases not matched to a gene: 5. CDR3 residues: CASSLQGAGTEAFF. The CDR3 DNA is TGTGCCAGCAGCTTGCAGGGGGCGGGGACTGAAGCTTTCTTT. Combining the CDR3 with reference TRBV11-3 and TRBJ1-1 gives the whole variable domain EAGVVQSPRYKIIEKKQPVAFWCNPISGHNTLYWYLQNLGQGPELLIRYENEEAVDDSQLPKDRFSAERLKGVDSTLKIQPAELGDSAVYLCASSLQGAGTEAFFGQGTRLTVV.

The chain links TRBV28 to TRBJ2-4; 9 bases line up with TRBD1. V was clipped by 3 bases and J by 3 bases; unmatched bases: 18. Germline CDR1 reads MDHEN; CDR2 reads SYDVKM. The length of the CDR3 is 20 residues. CDR3 region: CASSFPGTGHTLRGKNIQYF. CDR3 DNA sequence: TGTGCCAGCAGTTTCCCCGGGACAGGGCACACCCTTAGGGGCAAAAACATTCAGTACTTC.

V usage is TRBV15 and J usage is TRBJ2-1; TRBD2 agrees at 8 bases. This CDR3 region has 14 residues. V was clipped by 3 bases and J by 8 bases; unmatched bases: 6. CDR1 and CDR2 (germline): LNHNV, YYDKDF (reference sequence). CDR3 bases: TGTGCCACCAGCAGTCCGGGACTAGTGGATGAGCAGTTCTTC. Amino acid sequence: CATSSPGLVDEQFF.